The 5 T cell receptor beta chains listed next were all sequenced from one sample in a study of cytomegalovirus exposure and HLA in healthy donors (dated by TCRdb to the late 2010s). Library generation was performed with the immunoSEQ multiplex PCR assay. TCRdb took this table from immuneACCESS and kept in-frame rearrangements with V and J called. Such tables lack part of the clones; where checked against another copy, unresolved V genes explain under half of the gap, and the rest is unexplained. In all, the sample holds 190,000 or so clones, and around 81% of those were seen once. Approximately 2.9% of the sample is held by the ten biggest clonotypes. Specimen: PBMCs. All receptors come from a woman aged 18-29 years in good health and CMV-seropositive.

The rearrangement uses TRBV2 and TRBJ2-3; D not certain. The CDR3 covers 12 residues. V was pared by 7 bases and J by 3 bases, with 8 bases between. In germline, CDR1 is SNHLY, CDR2 FYNNEI. The CDR3 DNA sequence: TGTGCCAGCAACATCCGTACAGATACGCAGTATTTT. The encoded protein is CASNIRTDTQYF.

This clone was seen a handful of times. V and J are TRBV5-1 and TRBJ2-2; 7 nucleotides line up with TRBD1. V gave up 0 bases and J gave up 3 bases; unmatched junction bases: 8. This CDR3 is built from 17 residues. Germline V CDR1 and CDR2: SGHRS, YFSETQ. CDR3 DNA sequence: TGCGCCAGCAGCTTGGATTTAGGGGGCGGATACACCGGGGAGCTGTTTTTT. Translation gives CASSLDLGGGYTGELFF.

This clone has ten or more counts. The genes are TRBV4-1 and TRBJ1-5; the D gene is possibly TRBD1 (5 bases). The germline gives CDR1 MGHRA, CDR2 YSYEKL. CDR3 length: 14 amino acids. V shed 4 bases and J shed 2 bases, with 9 bases lying between them. CDR3 amino acids: CASSLETGNQPQHF. DNA for the CDR3: TGCGCCAGCAGCCTCGAGACAGGCAATCAGCCCCAGCATTTT.

The chain is built from TRBV7-9 and TRBJ1-1; D perhaps matches TRBD1 (5 bases). Germline CDR1 SEHNR, CDR2 FQNEAQ (reference sequence). Trimming cost V 5 bases and J 5 bases, with 12 bases left between them. This CDR3 has 13 amino acids. CDR3 sequence: CASSPPGGTEAFF. DNA of the CDR3: TGTGCCAGCAGCCCCCCGGGGGGGACTGAAGCTTTCTTT.

This clone turned up a few times. V gene TRBV5-8 combines with J gene TRBJ1-2, with a possible D match to TRBD1 (5 bases). This CDR3 contains 14 residues. Per germline, CDR1 SGHTS and CDR2 YDEGEE. The V gene lost 0 bases and the J gene lost 2 bases, with 8 bases spanning the gap. In nucleotides, the CDR3 is TGTGCCAGCAGCTTGGCAACAGGCAACTATGGCTACACCTTC. It specifies CASSLATGNYGYTF.